Below, 29 T cell receptor beta chains from the same sample are listed, as sequenced in a study of T cell responses to AZD1222 COVID-19 vaccine. Repertoires were generated with immunoSEQ multiplex PCR, while TCRdb's copy carries only in-frame clones and drops some. Of tens of thousands of clones detected, more than 80% appear once; the ten largest clones hold approximately 30%. The input for sequencing was peripheral blood, taken on day 0 of AZD1222 vaccination. The receptor set was obtained from an adult in good health.

The chain couples TRBV11-2 to TRBJ1-2, with TRBD1 matching over 8 bases. The CDR3 has 15 residues. V gave up 4 bases and J gave up 7 bases; unmatched junction bases: 11. CDR1 and CDR2 (germline): SGHAT, FQNNGV. The CDR3 loop is CASSSLRQGQLGYTF. The CDR3 DNA reads as TGTGCCAGCAGCTCCCTCCGACAGGGGCAACTTGGCTACACCTTC.

The CDR3 DNA follows: TGTGCCAGCAGTTACACAGGGGGCCTTTCTGGCAATCAGCCCCAGCATTTT. This sequence encodes CASSYTGGLSGNQPQHF. The chain employs TRBV11-2 and TRBJ1-5; 9 bases agree with TRBD1. Germline trimming cut 6 bases from V and 2 bases from J; bases unmatched to any gene: 11. The germline CDR1 and CDR2 sequences are SGHAT and FQNNGV. CDR3 length: 17 residues.

To note about this clone: Other DNA sequences within the sample encode an identical CDR3. The chain employs TRBV9 and TRBJ1-5, with D hard to call. Deletions cut 3 bases from V and 1 base from J, with 11 bases between. This CDR3 is built from 15 residues. CDR1 is SGDLS, CDR2 YYNGEE, per germline. The CDR3 loop reads CASSAGGGSNQPQHF. CDR3 DNA sequence: TGTGCCAGCAGCGCGGGAGGAGGGAGCAATCAGCCCCAGCATTTT.

This rearrangement joins TRBV2 to TRBJ1-1; weak D call: TRBD1 (5 bases). Germline CDR1 SNHLY, CDR2 FYNNEI. The germline V and J ends were trimmed by 2 bases and 5 bases, with 15 bases remaining between them. CDR3 length equals 15 residues. In DNA, the CDR3 is TGTGCCAGCAGTGAATTTGGGAGGTCAGGGACTGAAGCTTTCTTT. This encodes CASSEFGRSGTEAFF.

The sample holds one count of this clone. The V call is TRBV9, the J call TRBJ2-1, with 12 bases aligning to TRBD2. Germline V CDR1 and CDR2: SGDLS, YYNGEE. V lost 1 base and J lost 2; bases outside the gene matches: 7. The CDR3 loop spans 18 amino acids. The CDR3 region has the DNA TGTGCCAGCAGCGTAAGTCTAGCGGGAGGGGATGCCTACAATGAGCAGTTCTTC. Its protein is CASSVSLAGGDAYNEQFF.

The V call is TRBV10-2, the J call TRBJ2-2, with D maybe TRBD2 (6 bases). Germline V lookup: CDR1 WSHSY, CDR2 SAAADI. The CDR3 sequence is 14 residues long. V lost 9 bases and J lost 3, with 14 bases in between. In DNA form, the CDR3 reads TGCGCCAGACCCCCCAGCGGGCACACCGGGGAGCTGTTTTTT. Its protein product is CARPPSGHTGELFF.

This clone was seen only a few times. The chain links TRBV11-2 to TRBJ2-3; unclear D gene. Trimming took off 5 bases at V and 2 bases at J, with 14 bases between the two ends. The CDR3 extends over 15 amino acids. Germline V CDR1 and CDR2: SGHAT, FQNNGV. DNA for the CDR3: TGTGCCAGCAGCCCACTTTCCGTTAACACAGATACGCAGTATTTT. Its translation: CASSPLSVNTDTQYF.

The V gene is TRBV7-8, the J gene TRBJ1-1; possible D gene TRBD1, 5 bases. CDR3 length equals 15 residues. V shed 0 bases and J shed 0 bases, with 8 bases lying between them. Germline loops: CDR1 SGHVS, CDR2 FQNEAQ. CDR3 coding DNA: TGTGCCAGCAGCTTAGCGGGGACCGTGAACACTGAAGCTTTCTTT. Translated: CASSLAGTVNTEAFF.

This sequence joins TRBV30 and TRBJ2-7; D might be TRBD1 (6 bases). This CDR3 contains 13 residues. Trimming took off 1 base at V and 4 bases at J, with 11 bases between the two ends. CDR1 and CDR2 (germline): GTSNPN, SVGIG (reference sequence). CDR3 in DNA: TGTGCCTGGAGTGATGACAGGAGGTACGAGCAGTACTTC. Encoded protein: CAWSDDRRYEQYF.

The chain couples TRBV19 to TRBJ2-6, with D uncertain. Germline loops: CDR1 LNHDA, CDR2 SQIVND (reference sequence). The length of the CDR3 is 15 residues. The V end was cut by 5 bases, the J end by 0 bases, with 8 bases between. CDR3 protein: CASSSASSGANVLTF. The CDR3 DNA reads as TGTGCCAGTAGTTCCGCAAGCTCTGGGGCCAACGTCCTGACTTTC.

This clone was counted between two and nine times. The genes are TRBV30 and TRBJ1-5; no definite D call. V lost 2 bases and J 6 bases, leaving 8 bases between the germline ends. The CDR3 length is 12 residues. In germline, CDR1 is GTSNPN, CDR2 SVGIG (reference sequence). CDR3 DNA: TGTGCCTGGAGTTCGGCAGGTCAGCCCCAGCATTTT. Its translation is CAWSSAGQPQHF.

The genes are TRBV7-8 and TRBJ2-2; 7 bases match TRBD2. V lost 5 bases, J lost 7 bases, and 13 bases stayed unmatched. The CDR3 consists of 16 residues. CDR1 is SGHVS and CDR2 is FQNEAQ in the germline V gene. CDR3 amino acids: CASSPPGLTLGGELFF. The DNA for the CDR3 is TGTGCCAGCAGCCCGCCGGGACTAACTTTGGGCGGGGAGCTGTTTTTT.

This rearrangement joins TRBV24-1 to TRBJ1-1; TRBD1 is a possible D gene (6 bases). Germline CDR1 reads KGHDR; CDR2 reads SFDVKD. Trimming pared 0 bases from V and 11 bases from J, leaving 9 bases between. The CDR3 runs 12 residues. CDR3 loop: CATSDLLGGAFF. Here the CDR3 DNA reads TGTGCCACCAGTGATTTGTTAGGGGGGGCTTTCTTT.

The chain is built from TRBV27 and TRBJ1-4, with D maybe TRBD1 (5 bases). The V and J ends lost 2 bases and 6 bases respectively, with 13 bases between them. CDR1 and CDR2 from the germline V gene are MNHEY and SMNVEV (reference sequence). This CDR3 has 15 amino acids. The CDR3 reads CASSLRSGLHEKLFF. DNA of the CDR3: TGTGCCAGCAGTTTACGTTCGGGGCTTCATGAAAAACTGTTTTTT.

The rearrangement links TRBV18 to TRBJ1-5; 7 nucleotides agree with TRBD1. The trim removed 5 bases at V and 3 bases at J, leaving 10 bases unmatched. Germline-derived CDR1 and CDR2 are KGHSH and LQKENI. This CDR3 is 16 amino acids long. The chain's CDR3 is CASSTRTGVDNQPQHF. As DNA, the CDR3 is TGTGCCAGCTCAACGCGGACAGGAGTAGACAATCAGCCCCAGCATTTT.

This chain uses TRBV7-9 with TRBJ1-6, with D unresolved. The V end lost 2 bases, the J end lost 8 bases, and 10 bases lay between the germline ends. Germline CDR1 SEHNR, CDR2 FQNEAQ (reference sequence). The CDR3 has 14 residues. The CDR3 protein is CASSLKVGDSPLHF. The DNA of the CDR3 is TGTGCCAGCAGCTTAAAGGTCGGGGATTCACCCCTCCACTTT. Together with reference TRBV7-9 and TRBJ1-6, the CDR3 gives the full variable domain: DTGVSQNPRHKITKRGQNVTFRCDPISEHNRLYWYRQTLGQGPEFLTYFQNEAQLEKSRLLSDRFSAERPKGSFSTLEIQRTEQGDSAMYLCASSLKVGDSPLHFGNGTRLTVT.

This chain connects TRBV11-2 to TRBJ1-2; D is possibly TRBD1 (5 bases). V gave up 2 bases and J gave up 6 bases, with 13 bases separating them. The germline gives CDR1 SGHAT, CDR2 FQNNGV. This CDR3 spans 14 amino acids. The CDR3 sequence is CASSLLSGGDGYTF. CDR3 nucleotide sequence: TGTGCCAGCAGCTTACTGAGCGGAGGGGATGGCTACACCTTC.

The chain has TRBV19 and TRBJ2-1; 11 nucleotides align to TRBD2. The V and J ends lost 1 base and 4 bases, in that order; junction bases with no gene match: 12. This CDR3 region has 19 residues. The germline gives CDR1 LNHDA, CDR2 SQIVND (reference sequence). CDR3 protein: CASSIVRGSGRAGYNEQFF. In nucleotides, the CDR3 is TGTGCCAGTAGTATAGTCAGAGGTAGCGGGAGGGCTGGATACAATGAGCAGTTCTTC.

The chain combines TRBV28 with TRBJ1-2; 8 nucleotides agree with TRBD1. The J segment lost 2 bases and the V segment lost 5 bases, leaving 13 bases of the junction unmatched. The CDR3 covers 17 residues. Germline lookup yields CDR1 MDHEN and CDR2 SYDVKM. CDR3 coding DNA: TGTGCCAGCAGTCTACCCACCAGGGACAGGACCAACTATGGCTACACCTTC. Its translation: CASSLPTRDRTNYGYTF.

This clone appeared once. This chain joins TRBV5-1 and TRBJ2-2; D possibly corresponds to TRBD2 (6 bases). CDR1 and CDR2 from the germline V gene are SGHRS and YFSETQ. This CDR3 contains 14 residues. V was cut by 5 bases and J by 6 bases, with 14 bases left in between. The CDR3 DNA is TGCGCCAGCAGTAGGAGGGAGCGGGCCGGGGAGCTGTTTTTT. Translating it yields CASSRRERAGELFF.

The chain couples TRBV6-1 to TRBJ1-2; D gene uncertain. This CDR3 region has 13 residues. Germline-derived CDR1 and CDR2 are MNHNS and SASEGT. Trimming left V 1 base short and J 2 bases short, with 5 bases between. The CDR3 region is CASSEEGNYGYTF. The CDR3, as DNA: TGTGCCAGCAGTGAAGAAGGGAACTATGGCTACACCTTC.

The V call is TRBV5-6, the J call TRBJ1-3, with a weak D call TRBD1 (5 bases). This CDR3 has 14 residues. V shed 6 bases and J shed 4 bases, with 14 bases lying between them. Per the germline V gene, CDR1 is SGHDT and CDR2 is YYEEEE. Written as DNA, the CDR3 is TGTGCCAGCACTCAGGACATTGGGGGAAACACCATATATTTT. Translating it yields CASTQDIGGNTIYF.

This clone was seen once. The chain uses TRBV28 and TRBJ2-3; D gene unclear. Trimming stripped 6 bases from V and 0 bases from J, with 16 bases between. The CDR3 is 16 amino acids. Germline V gene sequence: CDR1 MDHEN, CDR2 SYDVKM. DNA of the CDR3: TGTGCCAGCAGAACCCTAGGACCACCTAGCACAGATACGCAGTATTTT. It encodes CASRTLGPPSTDTQYF.

A remark on this clone: This sample includes further DNA sequences coding for the same CDR3. This chain joins TRBV4-1 and TRBJ1-2, with D possibly matching TRBD1 (5 bases). The CDR3 spans 14 residues. V was pared by 4 bases and J by 4 bases, with 13 bases between. CDR1 and CDR2 (germline): MGHRA, YSYEKL. The chain's CDR3 is CASSRGTAVYGYTF. The CDR3 bases are TGCGCCAGCAGCCGGGGGACCGCCGTCTATGGCTACACCTTC.

This rearrangement joins TRBV19 to TRBJ1-5, with D unclear. The CDR3 length is 14 residues. The V end was cut by 3 bases, the J end by 0 bases, with 6 bases between. CDR1 and CDR2 (germline): LNHDA, SQIVND (reference sequence). The CDR3 sequence is CASSMAVSNQPQHF. As DNA, the CDR3 is TGTGCCAGTAGTATGGCGGTTAGCAATCAGCCCCAGCATTTT.

This clone has just a few counts. The rearrangement joins TRBV2 to TRBJ1-5; 7 bases are shared with TRBD1. CDR3 length equals 16 residues. V shed 3 bases, J shed 3 bases, and the junction held 8 bases outside the gene matches. CDR1 and CDR2 from the germline V gene are SNHLY and FYNNEI. DNA for the CDR3: TGTGCCAGCAGTGAGGGGGACAGCCTTAACAATCAGCCCCAGCATTTT. The encoded protein is CASSEGDSLNNQPQHF.

The chain has TRBV27 and TRBJ1-6, with 7 bases aligning to TRBD1. CDR1 and CDR2 from the germline V gene are MNHEY and SMNVEV (reference sequence). Losses at the gene ends were 2 bases for V and 0 bases for J; bases not matched to a gene: 10. This CDR3 is built from 19 residues. The CDR3 coding sequence is TGTGCCAGCAGTTTAAGAACAGGGGACCCGAGCTCCTATAATTCACCCCTCCACTTT. As protein: CASSLRTGDPSSYNSPLHF.

This chain uses TRBV19 with TRBJ1-1; D is perhaps TRBD1 (6 bases). Germline V gene sequence: CDR1 LNHDA, CDR2 SQIVND (reference sequence). This CDR3 has 14 residues. The germline V and J ends were trimmed by 3 bases and 5 bases, with 13 bases remaining between them. The CDR3 reads CASSMGGGGTEAFF. The CDR3 nucleotides are TGTGCCAGTAGTATGGGAGGGGGTGGTACTGAAGCTTTCTTT.

The chain carries TRBV25-1 and TRBJ1-2; 9 nucleotides align to TRBD1. Losses at the gene ends were 2 bases for V and 6 bases for J; bases not matched to a gene: 4. Germline V gives CDR1 MGHDK, CDR2 SYGVNS. This CDR3 spans 14 amino acids. The CDR3 reads CASSERDRENGYTF. CDR3 nucleotides: TGTGCCAGCAGTGAAAGGGACAGGGAGAATGGCTACACCTTC.